One sample yielded the 17 T cell receptor beta chains listed below, sequenced in a study of neurological immune-mediated disorders. TCRdb passed the 5' RACE reads through MiXCR, listing each CDR3 protein once. The table has 75,000 to 95,000 distinct CDR3 sequences, over 15% seen once; the top ten hold approximately 15%. Sequenced sample: PBMCs. The receptors stem from a middle-aged woman in good health.

This clonotype has a count of ten or more. This sequence joins TRBV5-5 and TRBJ2-7; D gene uncertain. The V end lost 0 bases, the J end lost 0 bases, and 4 bases lay between the germline ends. There are 13 residues in the CDR3. Germline CDR1 reads SGHKS; CDR2 reads YYEKEE (reference sequence). For the CDR3, the DNA is TGTGCCAGCAGCTTGGGTTTCTCCTACGAGCAGTACTTC. It specifies CASSLGFSYEQYF.

This clonotype was seen repeatedly, ten times or more. The genes are TRBV27 and TRBJ1-5; a possible D gene is TRBD1 (5 bases). The germline V gene encodes CDR1 MNHEY and CDR2 SMNVEV (reference sequence). The CDR3 is made up of 13 amino acids. The V end was cut by 3 bases, the J end by 4 bases, with 7 bases between. The CDR3 loop reads CASSFEGNQPQHF. Here the CDR3 DNA reads TGTGCCAGCAGTTTTGAGGGGAATCAGCCCCAGCATTTT.

This clonotype has ten or more counts. The chain joins TRBV20-1 to TRBJ1-1; TRBD1 might be the D (5 bases). V was clipped by 6 bases and J by 8 bases, with 19 bases between them. The CDR3 extends over 13 amino acids. The germline V gene encodes CDR1 DFQATT and CDR2 SNEGSKA (reference sequence). CDR3 amino acids: CSAASTVPVEAFF. CDR3 DNA: TGCAGTGCAGCCTCGACAGTCCCTGTCGAAGCTTTCTTT.

In this sample, this clonotype turned up many times. The chain combines TRBV20-1 with TRBJ2-2; 8 bases line up with TRBD1. Germline lookup yields CDR1 DFQATT and CDR2 SNEGSKA (reference sequence). The CDR3 spans 16 residues. V shed 2 bases, J shed 4 bases, and the junction held 9 bases outside the gene matches. CDR3 bases: TGCAGTGCTAGAAAGGCAGGGGGCGCTTTCACCGGGGAGCTGTTTTTT. This encodes CSARKAGGAFTGELFF.

V gene TRBV12-3 or TRBV12-4 combines with J gene TRBJ2-3; unclear D gene. CDR3 length: 16 amino acids. Trimming left V 5 bases short and J 1 base short, with 16 bases between. CDR3 bases: TGTGCCAGCAGTCCTAGACGCAGCAGTCGCACAGATACGCAGTATTTT. As protein: CASSPRRSSRTDTQYF.

This clonotype was seen repeatedly, ten times or more. V gene TRBV12-3 or TRBV12-4 combines with J gene TRBJ1-6; D possibly corresponds to TRBD1 (6 bases). V was trimmed by 8 bases and J by 7 bases, leaving 12 bases between them. This CDR3 comprises 13 residues. The chain's CDR3 is CASGGAPNSPLHF. The CDR3 DNA is TGTGCCAGCGGGGGGGCGCCGAATTCACCCCTCCACTTT.

The table lists this clonotype with many counts. The chain couples TRBV6-1 to TRBJ2-7; 12 bases align to TRBD1. With V trimmed by 7 bases and J by 3 bases, 10 bases remained unmatched. This CDR3 is 16 amino acids long. Germline-derived CDR1 and CDR2 are MNHNS and SASEGT. The CDR3 DNA reads as TGTGCCAGCATCCCTGTAGGGACAGGGGGCTTCTACGAGCAGTACTTC. It specifies CASIPVGTGGFYEQYF.

This clonotype was recorded many times. The rearrangement joins TRBV20-1 to TRBJ2-1, with D unclear. CDR1 DFQATT and CDR2 SNEGSKA come from the germline V gene (reference sequence). Trimming took 5 bases from V and 0 from J, leaving 5 bases between them. The CDR3 runs 12 residues. For the CDR3, the DNA is TGCAGTGCTGCAGACTCCTACAATGAGCAGTTCTTC. Translating gives CSAADSYNEQFF.

There are many counts of this clonotype. The rearrangement joins TRBV10-3 to TRBJ1-1, with D tentatively TRBD1 (5 bases). The germline V gene has CDR1 ENHRY and CDR2 SYGVKD. The CDR3 runs 17 residues. Trimming shortened V by 0 bases and J by 5 bases, and 19 bases separated the two germline ends. CDR3 in amino acids: CAISESIYRTLGTEAFF. CDR3 in DNA: TGTGCCATCAGTGAGTCGATATACAGGACGCTGGGGACTGAAGCTTTCTTT.

This clonotype was counted between two and nine times. This chain joins TRBV4-2 and TRBJ2-5; unclear D gene. The V gene lost 4 bases and the J gene lost 1 base, with 16 bases spanning the gap. The CDR3 covers 16 residues. The germline V gene encodes CDR1 LGHNA and CDR2 YNFKEQ. The CDR3 DNA is TGTGCCAGCAGCCTCTCCCCCATGAGGACCCAAGAGACCCAGTACTTC. Amino acids: CASSLSPMRTQETQYF.

At least ten counts were recorded for this clonotype. The chain is built from TRBV5-8 and TRBJ2-7, with a tentative D call TRBD2 (6 bases). Germline CDR1 reads SGHTS; CDR2 reads YDEGEE. Trimming removed 4 bases at V and 0 bases at J, with 14 bases between. CDR3 length: 15 amino acids. As DNA, the CDR3 is TGTGCCAGCAGCAACCCGGGGACTGCCTCCTACGAGCAGTACGTC. It is translated as CASSNPGTASYEQYV.

This clonotype was found many times. The chain has TRBV27 and TRBJ2-7, with TRBD1 identical over 11 bases. The CDR3 totals 15 residues. Germline lookup yields CDR1 MNHEY and CDR2 SMNVEV (reference sequence). The V segment lost 2 bases and the J segment 3 bases; nucleotides outside the gene matches: 3. The CDR3 DNA is TGTGCCAGCAGTTTAACGGGACAGGGGGGCTACGAGCAGTACTTC. The encoded protein is CASSLTGQGGYEQYF.

The chain has TRBV20-1 and TRBJ2-1; weak D call: TRBD2 (6 bases). This CDR3 contains 14 residues. The ends were cut back, 5 bases at V and 16 bases at J, with 27 bases in the middle. In germline, CDR1 is DFQATT, CDR2 SNEGSKA (reference sequence). This CDR3 is CSAPPGVAYNDHFF. The DNA for the CDR3 is TGCAGTGCTCCTCCGGGGGTAGCCTACAATGACCATTTCTTC.

This clonotype was seen many times. The V and J genes are TRBV12-3 or TRBV12-4 and TRBJ2-1, with 9 nucleotides matching TRBD1. The CDR3 runs 16 residues. V lost 5 bases to trimming and J lost 4 bases; unmatched junction nucleotides: 9. The CDR3 loop is CASSNGPDRGYNEQFF. Here the CDR3 DNA reads TGTGCCAGCAGTAACGGTCCGGACAGGGGTTACAATGAGCAGTTCTTC.

This clonotype occurred many times. The V gene is TRBV6-2 or TRBV6-3, the J gene TRBJ1-2; unclear D gene. Germline V lookup: CDR1 MNHEY, CDR2 SVGEGT. V was clipped by 6 bases and J by 11 bases, with 31 bases between them. CDR3 length equals 17 residues. CDR3 in amino acids: CASRYEEGRTSTMWYTF. CDR3 sequence (DNA): TGTGCCAGCAGATACGAAGAGGGTCGGACCTCAACTATGTGGTACACCTTC.

This clonotype was seen only a few times. V gene TRBV27 combines with J gene TRBJ2-7; D gene unclear. Trimming left V 0 bases short and J 5 bases short, with 5 bases between. The CDR3 consists of 12 residues. Per the germline V gene, CDR1 is MNHEY and CDR2 is SMNVEV (reference sequence). The chain's CDR3 is CASSLSIHEQYV. In nucleotides, the CDR3 is TGTGCCAGCAGTTTATCGATCCACGAGCAGTACGTC.

The table lists this clonotype with many counts. V usage is TRBV27 and J usage is TRBJ2-2, with TRBD1 as a possible D gene (7 bases). The CDR3 is 16 residues long. Per the germline V gene, CDR1 is MNHEY and CDR2 is SMNVEV (reference sequence). Trimming removed 9 bases from V and 2 bases from J, with 19 bases in between. The CDR3 coding sequence is TGTGCCAGTGGAGGCAGGGGGGACCTCAACACCGGGGAGCTGTTTTTT. It yields the protein CASGGRGDLNTGELFF.